This T cell receptor (beta chain) came from a study of spatial heterogeneity in lung cancer. Whole-study findings and limits: Mutation counts in tumors were tracked by counts of expanded intratumoral alpha and beta TCRs.

One entry per CDR3 protein, called by TCRdb with MiXCR from the 5' RACE reads. In the table there are about 7,000 distinct CDR3 sequences, 10% to 15% of which are singletons. V lost 2 bases to trimming and J lost 3 bases; unmatched junction nucleotides: 4. The CDR3 contains 14 residues. Germline CDR1 GTSNPN, CDR2 SVGIG (reference sequence). A word on this clonotype: Antigen unknown.

Time point in this sample: sample taken at primary tumor resection. The source material was lung tumor tissue, sampled at surgery. This clonotype originated in a male donor with early-stage non-small cell lung cancer. This chain joins TRBV30 and TRBJ2-7, with 10 bases aligning to TRBD1. The CDR3 DNA is TGTGCCTGGAGTATGACAGGGGGCCTCTACGAGCAGTACTTC. It is translated as CAWSMTGGLYEQYF.